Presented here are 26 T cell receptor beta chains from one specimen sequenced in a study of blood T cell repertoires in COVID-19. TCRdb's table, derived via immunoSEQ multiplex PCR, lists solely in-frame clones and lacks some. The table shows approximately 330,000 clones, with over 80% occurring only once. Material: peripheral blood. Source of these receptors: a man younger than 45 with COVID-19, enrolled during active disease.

CDR3 coding DNA: TGTGCCAGCAGCCAAGGCAGGGCTAGCACAGATACGCAGTATTTT. Translation gives CASSQGRASTDTQYF. This chain joins TRBV4-2 and TRBJ2-3; D might be TRBD1 (5 bases). CDR1 and CDR2 (germline): LGHNA, YNFKEQ. The CDR3 has 15 amino acids. V was trimmed by 1 base and J by 0 bases, leaving 8 bases between them.

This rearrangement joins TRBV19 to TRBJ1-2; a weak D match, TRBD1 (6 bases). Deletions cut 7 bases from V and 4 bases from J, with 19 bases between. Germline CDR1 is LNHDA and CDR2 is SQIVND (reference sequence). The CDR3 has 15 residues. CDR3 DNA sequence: TGTGCCAGTAAACCGTCGCGGGGGCCGGGCTATGGCTACACCTTC. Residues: CASKPSRGPGYGYTF.

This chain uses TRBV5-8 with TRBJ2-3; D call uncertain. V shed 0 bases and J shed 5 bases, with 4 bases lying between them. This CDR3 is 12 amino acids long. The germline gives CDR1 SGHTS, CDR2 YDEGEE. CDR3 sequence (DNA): TGTGCCAGCAGCTTGGACGGAGATACGCAGTATTTT. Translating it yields CASSLDGDTQYF.

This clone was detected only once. CDR3 nucleotides: TGTGCCAGCAGCCAATCCGGGACTAGCTACAATGAGCAGTTCTTC. Protein product: CASSQSGTSYNEQFF. V and J are TRBV3-1 (or the pseudogene TRBV3-2) and TRBJ2-1, with 8 bases matching TRBD2. With V trimmed by 2 bases and J by 3 bases, 3 bases remained unmatched. The CDR3 length is 15 residues. The V gene's germline CDR1 is LGHDT and CDR2 YNNKEL (reference sequence).

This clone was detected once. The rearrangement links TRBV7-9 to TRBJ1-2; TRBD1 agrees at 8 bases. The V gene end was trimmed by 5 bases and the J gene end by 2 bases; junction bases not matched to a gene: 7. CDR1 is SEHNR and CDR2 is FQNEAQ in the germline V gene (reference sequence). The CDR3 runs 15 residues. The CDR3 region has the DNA TGTGCCAGCAGCCCCCGACAGGGGACCAACTATGGCTACACCTTC. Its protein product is CASSPRQGTNYGYTF.

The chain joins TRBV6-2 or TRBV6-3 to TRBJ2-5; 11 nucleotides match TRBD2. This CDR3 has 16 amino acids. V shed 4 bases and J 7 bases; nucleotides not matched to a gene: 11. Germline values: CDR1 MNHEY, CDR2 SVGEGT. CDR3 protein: CASSSPGLADGRTQYF. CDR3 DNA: TGTGCCAGCAGTTCCCCGGGACTAGCGGACGGGCGGACCCAGTACTTC.

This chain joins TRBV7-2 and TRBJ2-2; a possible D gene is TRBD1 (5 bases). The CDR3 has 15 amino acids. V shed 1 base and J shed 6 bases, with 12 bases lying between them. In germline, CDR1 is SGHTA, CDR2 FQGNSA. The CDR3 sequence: CASSLGQGGAGELFF. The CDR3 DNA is TGTGCCAGCAGCTTAGGCCAGGGTGGAGCCGGGGAGCTGTTTTTT.

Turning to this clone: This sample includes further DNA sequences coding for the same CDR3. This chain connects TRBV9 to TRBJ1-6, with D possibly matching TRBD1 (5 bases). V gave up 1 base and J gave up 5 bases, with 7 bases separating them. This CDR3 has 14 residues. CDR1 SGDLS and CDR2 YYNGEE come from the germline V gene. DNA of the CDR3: TGTGCCAGCAGCGTACAGGGTAATAATTCACCCCTCCACTTT. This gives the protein CASSVQGNNSPLHF. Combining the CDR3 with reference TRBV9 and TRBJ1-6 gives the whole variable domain DSGVTQTPKHLITATGQRVTLRCSPRSGDLSVYWYQQSLDQGLQFLIQYYNGEERAKGNILERFSAQQFPDLHSELNLSSLELGDSALYFCASSVQGNNSPLHFGNGTRLTVT.

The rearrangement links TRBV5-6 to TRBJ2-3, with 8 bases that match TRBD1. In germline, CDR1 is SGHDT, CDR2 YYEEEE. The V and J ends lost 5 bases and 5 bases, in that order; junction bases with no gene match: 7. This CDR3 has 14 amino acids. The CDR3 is CASSPDRGGDTQYF. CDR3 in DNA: TGTGCCAGCAGTCCTGACAGGGGTGGAGATACGCAGTATTTT.

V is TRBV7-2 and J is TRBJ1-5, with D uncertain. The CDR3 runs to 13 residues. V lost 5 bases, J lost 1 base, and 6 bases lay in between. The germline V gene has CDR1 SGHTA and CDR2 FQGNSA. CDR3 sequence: CASSPVSNQPQHF. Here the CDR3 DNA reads TGTGCCAGCAGCCCGGTGAGCAATCAGCCCCAGCATTTT.

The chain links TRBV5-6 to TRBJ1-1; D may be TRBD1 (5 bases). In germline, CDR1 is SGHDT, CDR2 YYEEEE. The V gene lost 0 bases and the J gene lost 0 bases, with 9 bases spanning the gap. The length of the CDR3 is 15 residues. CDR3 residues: CASSLVSGLNTEAFF. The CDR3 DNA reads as TGTGCCAGCAGCTTGGTATCAGGGTTGAACACTGAAGCTTTCTTT.

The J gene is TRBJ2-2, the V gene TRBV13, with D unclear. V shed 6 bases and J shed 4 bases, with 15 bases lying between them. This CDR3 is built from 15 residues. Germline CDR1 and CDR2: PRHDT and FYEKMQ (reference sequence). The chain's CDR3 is CASSPIYASTGELFF. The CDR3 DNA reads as TGTGCCAGCAGTCCAATTTACGCGAGCACCGGGGAGCTGTTTTTT.

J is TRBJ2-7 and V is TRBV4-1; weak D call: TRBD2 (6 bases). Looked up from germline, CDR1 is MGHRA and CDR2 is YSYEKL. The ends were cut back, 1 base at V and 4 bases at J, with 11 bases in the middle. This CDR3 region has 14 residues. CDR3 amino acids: CASSQVGGAYEQYF. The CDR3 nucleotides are TGCGCCAGCAGCCAAGTAGGAGGGGCGTACGAGCAGTACTTC.

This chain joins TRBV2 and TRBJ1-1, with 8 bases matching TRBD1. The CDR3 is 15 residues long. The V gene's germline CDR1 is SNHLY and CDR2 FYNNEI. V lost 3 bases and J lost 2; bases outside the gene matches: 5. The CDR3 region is CASSEWTGLNTEAFF. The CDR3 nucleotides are TGTGCCAGCAGTGAGTGGACAGGGCTAAACACTGAAGCTTTCTTT.

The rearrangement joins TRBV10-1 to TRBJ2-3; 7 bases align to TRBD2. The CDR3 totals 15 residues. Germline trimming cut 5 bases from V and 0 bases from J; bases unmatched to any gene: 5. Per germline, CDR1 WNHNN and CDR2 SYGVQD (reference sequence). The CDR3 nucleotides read TGCGCCAGCAGTCTTAGCGGGTTTAGCACAGATACGCAGTATTTT. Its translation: CASSLSGFSTDTQYF.

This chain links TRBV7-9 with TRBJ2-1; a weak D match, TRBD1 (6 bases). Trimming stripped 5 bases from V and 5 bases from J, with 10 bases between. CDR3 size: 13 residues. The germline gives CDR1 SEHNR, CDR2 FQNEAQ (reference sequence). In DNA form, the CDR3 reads TGTGCCAGCAGCATTACAGGGAACAATGAGCAGTTCTTC. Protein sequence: CASSITGNNEQFF.

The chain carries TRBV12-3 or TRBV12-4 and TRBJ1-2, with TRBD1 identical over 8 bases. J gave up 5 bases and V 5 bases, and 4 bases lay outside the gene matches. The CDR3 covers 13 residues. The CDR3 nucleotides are TGTGCCAGCAGTCCAGGGGGCGGGTATGGCTACACCTTC. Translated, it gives CASSPGGGYGYTF.

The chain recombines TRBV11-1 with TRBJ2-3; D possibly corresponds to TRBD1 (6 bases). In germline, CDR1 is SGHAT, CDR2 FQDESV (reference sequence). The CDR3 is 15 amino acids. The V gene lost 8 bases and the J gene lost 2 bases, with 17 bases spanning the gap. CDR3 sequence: CASSPNGDNTDTQYF. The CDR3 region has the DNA TGTGCCAGCTCCCCTAATGGGGACAACACAGATACGCAGTATTTT. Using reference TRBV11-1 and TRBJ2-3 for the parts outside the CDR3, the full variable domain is EAEVAQSPRYKITEKSQAVAFWCDPISGHATLYWYRQILGQGPELLVQFQDESVVDDSQLPKDRFSAERLKGVDSTLKIQPAELGDSAMYLCASSPNGDNTDTQYFGPGTRLTVL.

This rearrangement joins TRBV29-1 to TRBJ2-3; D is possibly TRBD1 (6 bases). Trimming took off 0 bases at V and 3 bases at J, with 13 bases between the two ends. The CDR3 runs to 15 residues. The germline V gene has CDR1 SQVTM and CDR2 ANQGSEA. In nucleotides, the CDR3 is TGCAGCGTTGAAGATAGCAGGGGTTGGACAGATACGCAGTATTTT. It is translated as CSVEDSRGWTDTQYF.

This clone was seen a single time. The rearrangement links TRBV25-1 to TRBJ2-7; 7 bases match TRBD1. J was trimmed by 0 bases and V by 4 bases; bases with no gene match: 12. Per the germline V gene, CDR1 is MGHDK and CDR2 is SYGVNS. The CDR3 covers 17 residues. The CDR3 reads CASSGRRRDSGSYEQYF. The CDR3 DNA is TGTGCCAGCAGTGGCCGCCGCCGGGACAGCGGCTCCTACGAGCAGTACTTC.

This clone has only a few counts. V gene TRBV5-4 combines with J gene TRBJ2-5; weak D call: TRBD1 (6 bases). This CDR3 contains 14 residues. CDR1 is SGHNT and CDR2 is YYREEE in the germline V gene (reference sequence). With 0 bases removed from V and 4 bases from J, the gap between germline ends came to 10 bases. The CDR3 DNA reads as TGTGCCAGCAGCTTGGCGAGGGGGAGAGAGACCCAGTACTTC. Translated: CASSLARGRETQYF. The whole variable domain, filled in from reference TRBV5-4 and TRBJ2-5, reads ETGVTQSPTHLIKTRGQQVTLRCSSQSGHNTVSWYQQALGQGPQFIFQYYREEENGRGNFPPRFSGLQFPNYSSELNVNALELDDSALYLCASSLARGRETQYFGPGTRLLVL.

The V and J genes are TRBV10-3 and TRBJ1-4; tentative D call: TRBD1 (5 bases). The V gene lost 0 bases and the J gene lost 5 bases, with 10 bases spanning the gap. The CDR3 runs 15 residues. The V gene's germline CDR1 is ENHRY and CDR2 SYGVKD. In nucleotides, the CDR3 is TGTGCCATCAGTGAGTCGGCAGGGAAGAATGAAAAACTGTTTTTT. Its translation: CAISESAGKNEKLFF.

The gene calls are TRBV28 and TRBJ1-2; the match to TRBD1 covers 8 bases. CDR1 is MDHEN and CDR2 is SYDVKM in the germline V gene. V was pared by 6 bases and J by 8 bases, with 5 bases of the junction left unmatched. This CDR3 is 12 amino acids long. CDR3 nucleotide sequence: TGTGCCAGCAGCCAGGGGGCGCGGGGCTACACCTTC. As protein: CASSQGARGYTF.

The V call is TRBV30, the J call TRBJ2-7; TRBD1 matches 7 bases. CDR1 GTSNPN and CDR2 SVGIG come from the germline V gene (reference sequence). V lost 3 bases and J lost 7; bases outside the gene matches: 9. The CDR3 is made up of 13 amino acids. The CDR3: CAWRPGGWREQYF. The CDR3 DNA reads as TGTGCCTGGAGACCAGGGGGATGGCGGGAGCAGTACTTC. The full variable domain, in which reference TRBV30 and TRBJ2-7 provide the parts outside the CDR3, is SQTIHQWPATLVQPVGSPLSLECTVEGTSNPNLYWYRQAAGRGLQLLFYSVGIGQISSEVPQNLSASRPQDRQFILSSKKLLLSDSGFYLCAWRPGGWREQYFGPGTRLTVT.

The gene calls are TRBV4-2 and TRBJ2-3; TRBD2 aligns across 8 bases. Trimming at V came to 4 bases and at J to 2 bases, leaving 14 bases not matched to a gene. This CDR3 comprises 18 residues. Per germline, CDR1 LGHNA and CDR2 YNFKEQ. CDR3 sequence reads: CASSPWRAGGLNTDTQYF. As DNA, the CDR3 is TGTGCCAGCAGCCCCTGGAGGGCGGGAGGCCTGAACACAGATACGCAGTATTTT.

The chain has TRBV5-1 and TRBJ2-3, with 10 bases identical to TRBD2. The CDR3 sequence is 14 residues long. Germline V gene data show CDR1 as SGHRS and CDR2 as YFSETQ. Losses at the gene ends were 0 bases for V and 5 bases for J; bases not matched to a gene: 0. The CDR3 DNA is TGCGCCAGCAGCTTGGGACTAGCGGGAGATACGCAGTATTTT. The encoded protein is CASSLGLAGDTQYF.